These T cell receptor beta chains were read from a single sample in a study of T cells in localized non-small cell lung cancer. Measured with immunoSEQ multiplex PCR; TCRdb has only the in-frame clones, and not every one. The table has about 19,000 clones, 75% to 85% seen once; the top ten hold around 4%. The sequencing here drew on peripheral blood, taken before any cancer treatment. The receptors were sampled from a man between 40 and 70 years old with stage I lung adenocarcinoma. The CDR3 runs from the conserved cysteine through the conserved F or W. The D gene is left open where the match is weak. Part of the rows lack a size; the others show once, few, many or a class for expanded clones.

D	size	V	J	CDR3	DNA
.	.	TRBV6-5	TRBJ2-1	CASSSSTAYNEQFF	TGTGCCAGCAGTTCCTCGACAGCATACAATGAGCAGTTCTTC
TRBD1	.	TRBV5-6	TRBJ1-1	CASSLWGSQGAWTEAFF	TGTGCCAGCAGCTTGTGGGGATCACAGGGGGCTTGGACTGAAGCTTTCTTT
.	.	TRBV4-2	TRBJ2-1	CASSHPSLAEQFF	TGTGCCAGCAGCCACCCTAGTCTAGCTGAGCAGTTCTTC
.	once	TRBV19	TRBJ2-3	CAATRMTYTDTQYF	TGTGCCGCCACCCGAATGACTTACACAGATACGCAGTATTTT
.	.	TRBV27	TRBJ1-5	CASSLIGYQPQHF	TGTGCCAGCAGTTTAATAGGGTATCAGCCCCAGCATTTT
.	.	TRBV12-2	TRBJ2-1	CASRSRDRKTYNEQFF	TGTGCAAGTCGCAGCCGGGACAGGAAAACTTACAATGAGCAGTTCTTC
.	few	TRBV10-3	TRBJ2-2	CAISDGDGISGELFF	TGTGCCATCAGTGACGGGGACGGGATCTCCGGGGAGCTGTTTTTT
.	few	TRBV5-1	TRBJ2-5	CASSSSTTVETQYF	TGCGCCAGCAGCTCTTCTACTACGGTGGAGACCCAGTACTTC
.	.	TRBV29-1	TRBJ2-7	CSVEVEDYEQYF	TGCAGCGTTGAAGTAGAGGACTACGAGCAGTACTTC
.	.	TRBV5-1	TRBJ2-7	CASSITFGRSSYEQYF	TGCGCCAGCAGCATAACTTTCGGACGGAGCTCCTACGAGCAGTACTTC
TRBD1	.	TRBV10-3	TRBJ1-4	CAIRTGTGGDEKLFF	TGTGCCATCAGAACGGGGACAGGGGGAGATGAAAAACTGTTTTTT
.	.	TRBV5-1	TRBJ2-6	CASSLAGQSTLSGANVLTF	TGCGCCAGCAGCTTGGCGGGACAATCGACCCTCTCTGGGGCCAACGTCCTGACTTTC
.	.	TRBV30	TRBJ2-7	CAWSDMGGYEQYF	TGTGCCTGGAGTGATATGGGGGGCTACGAGCAGTACTTC
.	.	TRBV4-1	TRBJ1-1	CASSQDHGLVTEAFF	TGCGCCAGCAGCCAAGATCACGGCCTAGTCACTGAAGCTTTCTTT
.	.	TRBV6-6	TRBJ2-7	CASSYRGAYEQYF	TGTGCCAGCAGTTACCGGGGTGCCTACGAGCAGTACTTC
TRBD1	.	TRBV16	TRBJ2-1	CASSPRRGQGSEQFF	TGTGCCAGCAGCCCCCGGCGGGGACAGGGGAGTGAGCAGTTCTTC
.	.	TRBV7-4	TRBJ2-2	CASSPSMGELFF	TGTGCCAGCAGCCCTTCTATGGGGGAGCTGTTTTTT
.	.	TRBV25-1	TRBJ1-1	CASSEYGKFEAFF	TGTGCCAGCAGTGAATATGGGAAGTTTGAAGCTTTCTTT
TRBD2	once	TRBV19	TRBJ2-2	CASSTRRGGDTGELFF	TGTGCCAGTAGTACCCGCCGGGGGGGGGACACCGGGGAGCTGTTTTTT
TRBD2	once	TRBV7-6	TRBJ2-2	CASRRTSGVNTGELFF	TGTGCCAGCAGGAGGACTAGCGGGGTAAACACCGGGGAGCTGTTTTTT
.	.	TRBV30	TRBJ2-7	CAWSLSGELRAQYF	TGTGCCTGGAGTTTGTCAGGGGAGCTACGAGCGCAGTACTTC
.	few	TRBV9	TRBJ2-1	CASSVGGASFEQFF	TGTGCCAGCAGCGTAGGGGGGGCTAGCTTTGAGCAGTTCTTC
TRBD1	.	TRBV5-1	TRBJ2-7	CASSVGQGPYEQYF	TGCGCCAGCAGCGTGGGACAGGGACCCTACGAGCAGTACTTC
.	.	TRBV5-1	TRBJ2-5	CASSLQETQYF	TGCGCCAGCAGCTTACAAGAGACCCAGTACTTC
.	.	TRBV30	TRBJ2-1	CAWSPGWRGSYNEQFF	TGTGCCTGGAGTCCGGGTTGGAGGGGCTCCTACAATGAGCAGTTCTTC
.	.	TRBV11-2	TRBJ2-7	CASSLVPSYEQYF	TGTGCCAGCAGCTTAGTCCCTTCCTACGAGCAGTACTTC
.	.	TRBV4-3	TRBJ1-5	CASSQEAGQPQHF	TGCGCCAGCAGCCAAGAAGCGGGGCAGCCCCAGCATTTT
.	.	TRBV28	TRBJ2-1	CASSLVPGKNNEQFF	TGTGCCAGCAGTTTAGTCCCAGGGAAAAACAATGAGCAGTTCTTC
TRBD1	.	TRBV7-4	TRBJ2-5	CASSGGTGSETQYF	TGTGCCAGCAGCGGAGGGACAGGGTCAGAGACCCAGTACTTC
TRBD1	.	TRBV19	TRBJ1-2	CASSNDAGTGGNYGYTF	TGTGCCAGTAGTAACGACGCCGGGACAGGGGGCAACTATGGCTACACCTTC
.	.	TRBV28	TRBJ1-1	CASSPTGYTEAFF	TGTGCCAGCAGTCCTACAGGGTACACTGAAGCTTTCTTT
.	.	TRBV13	TRBJ1-1	CASSLGPTNTEAFF	TGTGCCAGCAGCCTGGGACCGACGAACACTGAAGCTTTCTTT
.	.	TRBV6-5	TRBJ1-1	CASSVQGATEAFF	TGTGCCAGCTCCGTCCAGGGAGCTACTGAAGCTTTCTTT
.	.	TRBV9	TRBJ1-3	CASSVVLPSGGNTIYF	TGTGCCAGCAGCGTAGTTCTCCCATCGGGGGGAAACACCATATATTTT
.	.	TRBV6-5	TRBJ2-7	CASSLTGQYEQYF	TGTGCCAGCAGCTTGACCGGGCAATACGAGCAGTACTTC
.	few	TRBV21-1	TRBJ2-1	CASSKAGLAAERNEQFF	TGTGCCAGCAGCAAAGCGGGGTTGGCAGCCGAAAGAAATGAGCAGTTCTTC
.	.	TRBV28	TRBJ2-7	CASSDYEQYF	TGTGCCAGCAGTGACTACGAGCAGTACTTC
.	.	TRBV7-9	TRBJ2-5	CASSRGARETQYF	TGTGCCAGCAGCAGGGGGGCCCGAGAGACCCAGTACTTC
.	.	TRBV29-1	TRBJ1-2	CSGGPTRSGFNYGYTF	TGCAGCGGCGGACCCACTCGTAGTGGGTTTAACTATGGCTACACCTTC
.	.	TRBV4-1	TRBJ2-1	CASSARWGTQSHEQFF	TGCGCCAGCAGCGCCCGGTGGGGGACCCAGAGCCATGAGCAGTTCTTC
.	.	TRBV4-1	TRBJ2-6	CASSLFGGALSSGANVLTF	TGCGCCAGCAGCCTTTTTGGGGGGGCCCTTTCCTCTGGGGCCAACGTCCTGACTTTC
.	.	TRBV9	TRBJ2-1	CASSVDGAYNEQFF	TGTGCCAGCAGCGTAGACGGGGCCTACAATGAGCAGTTCTTC
.	.	TRBV7-2	TRBJ2-7	CASTRDGSSYEQYF	TGTGCCAGCACCCGGGACGGGAGCTCCTACGAGCAGTACTTC
.	.	TRBV15	TRBJ1-2	CATSWGAGGYTF	TGTGCCACCAGCTGGGGGGCTGGAGGCTACACCTTC
.	.	TRBV19	TRBJ1-4	CASSIKGHGISTNEKLFF	TGTGCCAGTAGTATCAAGGGACACGGCATATCAACTAATGAAAAACTGTTTTTT